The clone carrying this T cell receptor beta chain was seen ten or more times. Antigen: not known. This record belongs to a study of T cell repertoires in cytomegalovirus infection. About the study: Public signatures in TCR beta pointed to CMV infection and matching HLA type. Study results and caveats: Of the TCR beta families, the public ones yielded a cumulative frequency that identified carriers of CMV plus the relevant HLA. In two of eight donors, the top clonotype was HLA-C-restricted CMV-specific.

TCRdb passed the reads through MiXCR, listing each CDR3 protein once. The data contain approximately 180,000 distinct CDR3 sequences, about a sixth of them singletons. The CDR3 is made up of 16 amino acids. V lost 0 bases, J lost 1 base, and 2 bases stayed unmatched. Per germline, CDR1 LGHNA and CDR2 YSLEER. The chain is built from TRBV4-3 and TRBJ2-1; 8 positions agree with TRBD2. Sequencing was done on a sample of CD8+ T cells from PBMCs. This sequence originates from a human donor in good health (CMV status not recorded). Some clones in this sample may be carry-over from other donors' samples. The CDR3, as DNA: TGCGCCAGCAGCCAAGACGGGGGGGGATCCTACAATGAGCAGTTCTTC. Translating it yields CASSQDGGGSYNEQFF.